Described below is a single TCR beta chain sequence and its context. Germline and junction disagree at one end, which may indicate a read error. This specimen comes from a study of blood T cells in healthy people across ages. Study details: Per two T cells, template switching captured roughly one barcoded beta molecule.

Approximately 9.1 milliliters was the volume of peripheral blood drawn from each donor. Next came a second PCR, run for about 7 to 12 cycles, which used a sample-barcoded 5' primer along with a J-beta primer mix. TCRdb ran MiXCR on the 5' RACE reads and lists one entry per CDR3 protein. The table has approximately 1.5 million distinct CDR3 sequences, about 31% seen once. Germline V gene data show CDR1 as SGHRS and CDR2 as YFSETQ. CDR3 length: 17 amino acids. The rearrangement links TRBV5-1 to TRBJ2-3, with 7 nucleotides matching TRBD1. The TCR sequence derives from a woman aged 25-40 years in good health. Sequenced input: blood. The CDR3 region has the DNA TGCGCCAGCAGCCCGGCTCCGACAGGGTACGAGGTGGATACACAGTATTTT. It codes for CASSPAPTGYEVDTQYF.